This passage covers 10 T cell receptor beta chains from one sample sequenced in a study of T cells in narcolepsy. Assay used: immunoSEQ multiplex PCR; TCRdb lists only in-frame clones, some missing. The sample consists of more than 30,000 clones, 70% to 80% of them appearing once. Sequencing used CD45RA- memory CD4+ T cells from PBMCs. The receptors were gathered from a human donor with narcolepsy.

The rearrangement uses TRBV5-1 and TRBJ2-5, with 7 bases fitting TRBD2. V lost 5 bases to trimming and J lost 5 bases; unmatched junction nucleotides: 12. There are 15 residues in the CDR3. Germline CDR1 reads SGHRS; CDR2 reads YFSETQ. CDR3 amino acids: CASRETPLGGETQYF. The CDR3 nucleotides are TGCGCCAGCAGGGAGACGCCACTGGGGGGGGAGACCCAGTACTTC.

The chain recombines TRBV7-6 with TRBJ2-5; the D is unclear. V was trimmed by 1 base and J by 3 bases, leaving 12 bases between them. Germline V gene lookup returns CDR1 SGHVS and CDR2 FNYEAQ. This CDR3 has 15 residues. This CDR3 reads CASSLGPFEKETQYF. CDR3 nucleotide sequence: TGTGCCAGCAGCTTAGGACCTTTCGAGAAAGAGACCCAGTACTTC.

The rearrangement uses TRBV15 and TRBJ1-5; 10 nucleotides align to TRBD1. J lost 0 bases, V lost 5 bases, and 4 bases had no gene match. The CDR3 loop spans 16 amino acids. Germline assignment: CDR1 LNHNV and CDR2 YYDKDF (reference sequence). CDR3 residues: CATSGGTGASNQPQHF. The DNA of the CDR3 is TGTGCCACCAGCGGAGGGACAGGGGCTAGCAATCAGCCCCAGCATTTT.

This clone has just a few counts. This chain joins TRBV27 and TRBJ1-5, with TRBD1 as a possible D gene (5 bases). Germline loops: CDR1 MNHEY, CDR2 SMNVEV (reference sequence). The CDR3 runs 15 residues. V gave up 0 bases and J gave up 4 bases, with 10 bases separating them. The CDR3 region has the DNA TGTGCCAGCAGTTTATCGGGCGGGGGGAATCAGCCCCAGCATTTT. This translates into CASSLSGGGNQPQHF.

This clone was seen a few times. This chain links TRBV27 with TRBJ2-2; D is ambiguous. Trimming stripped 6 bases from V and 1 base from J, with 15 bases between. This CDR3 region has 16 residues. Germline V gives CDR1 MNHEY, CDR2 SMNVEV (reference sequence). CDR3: CASRPSLALNTGELFF. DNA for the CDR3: TGTGCCAGCAGACCTAGTTTGGCTCTGAACACCGGGGAGCTGTTTTTT.

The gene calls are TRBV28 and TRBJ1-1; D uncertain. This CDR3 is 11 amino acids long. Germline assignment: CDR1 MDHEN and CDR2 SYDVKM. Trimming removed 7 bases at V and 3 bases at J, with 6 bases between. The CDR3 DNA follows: TGTGCCAGCACCACGCACACTGAAGCTTTCTTT. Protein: CASTTHTEAFF.

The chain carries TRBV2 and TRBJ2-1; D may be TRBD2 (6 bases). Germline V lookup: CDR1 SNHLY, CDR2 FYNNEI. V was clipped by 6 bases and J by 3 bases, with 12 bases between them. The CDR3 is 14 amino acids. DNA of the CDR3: TGTGCCAGCAGACCTGGGGGGAACTACAATGAGCAGTTCTTC. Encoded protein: CASRPGGNYNEQFF.

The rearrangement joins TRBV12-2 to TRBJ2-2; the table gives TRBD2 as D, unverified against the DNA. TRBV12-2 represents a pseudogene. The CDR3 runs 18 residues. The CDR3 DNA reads TGTGCAAGTCGCTTAGCCTTACTAGCGGGAGGGGGCACCGGGGAGCTGTTTTTT. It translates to CASRLALLAGGGTGELFF.

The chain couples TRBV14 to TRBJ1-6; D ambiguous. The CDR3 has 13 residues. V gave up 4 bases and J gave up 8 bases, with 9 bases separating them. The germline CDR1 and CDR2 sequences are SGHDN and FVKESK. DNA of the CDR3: TGTGCCAGCAGCCGCGTTCCCCATTCACCCCTCCACTTT. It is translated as CASSRVPHSPLHF.

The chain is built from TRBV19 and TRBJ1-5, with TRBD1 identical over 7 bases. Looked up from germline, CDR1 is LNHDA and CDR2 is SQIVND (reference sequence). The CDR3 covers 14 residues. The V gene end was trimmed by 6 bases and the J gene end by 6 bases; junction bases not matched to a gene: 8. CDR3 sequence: CASSLQGIGQPQHF. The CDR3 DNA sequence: TGTGCCAGTAGCCTACAGGGGATCGGTCAGCCCCAGCATTTT. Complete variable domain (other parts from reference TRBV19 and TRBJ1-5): DGGITQSPKYLFRKEGQNVTLSCEQNLNHDAMYWYRQDPGQGLRLIYYSQIVNDFQKGDIAEGYSVSREKKESFPLTVTSAQKNPTAFYLCASSLQGIGQPQHFGDGTRLSIL.